This entry lists 18 T cell receptor beta chains sequenced from one sample in a study of PD-1 blockade in classical Hodgkin lymphoma. Every patient was affected by relapse after autologous stem cell transplantation, while exposure to brentuximab vedotin was not uniform. Using immunoSEQ multiplex PCR, the repertoire was profiled, and TCRdb retains in-frame clones only, with some absent. The sample includes some 95,000 clones, 80% to 90% of them seen just once. The sequencing here drew on peripheral blood mononuclear cells (PBMCs), taken before the second cycle of nivolumab. These TCRs come from a human donor with classical Hodgkin lymphoma.

The V call is TRBV23-1, the J call TRBJ2-3; 8 nucleotides line up with TRBD1. TRBV23-1 is filed as an ORF, its function uncertain. V lost 2 bases to trimming and J lost 6 bases; unmatched junction nucleotides: 7. CDR3 length: 15 amino acids. The DNA of the CDR3 is TGCGCCAGCAGTCAAAGGGACAGGCTGAGGGATACGCAGTATTTT. Translating it yields CASSQRDRLRDTQYF.

The V and J genes are TRBV6-1 and TRBJ2-5, with D hard to call. In germline, CDR1 is MNHNS, CDR2 SASEGT. V lost 7 bases, J lost 1 base, and 1 base lay in between. This CDR3 is built from 10 residues. CDR3 residues: CASTQETQYF. CDR3 DNA: TGTGCCAGCACCCAAGAGACCCAGTACTTC.

This clone was recorded once. Other nucleotide sequences in the sample specify the same CDR3. This chain joins TRBV5-1 and TRBJ2-2; D unclear. V lost 2 bases, J lost 1 base, and 6 bases lay in between. The CDR3 is 14 residues long. CDR1 is SGHRS, CDR2 YFSETQ, per germline. CDR3 residues: CASSFDGNTGELFF. The CDR3 nucleotides are TGCGCCAGCAGCTTTGATGGGAACACCGGGGAGCTGTTTTTT.

J is TRBJ1-4 and V is TRBV18; 7 positions match TRBD1. CDR1 and CDR2 (germline): KGHSH, LQKENI. V trimming: 3 bases; J trimming: 13 bases; junction bases outside the gene matches: 5. The CDR3 has 12 amino acids. CDR3 residues: CASSPNRDRLFF. CDR3 coding DNA: TGTGCCAGCTCACCCAACCGGGACAGACTGTTTTTT. Drawing the rest from reference TRBV18 and TRBJ1-4, the complete variable domain is NAGVMQNPRHLVRRRGQEARLRCSPMKGHSHVYWYRQLPEEGLKFMVYLQKENIIDESGMPKERFSAEFPKEGPSILRIQQVVRGDSAAYFCASSPNRDRLFFGSGTQLSVL.

The genes are TRBV7-3 and TRBJ2-3, with D hard to call. Trimming took off 6 bases at V and 5 bases at J, with 9 bases between the two ends. Per the germline V gene, CDR1 is SGHTA and CDR2 is FQGTGA. This CDR3 has 12 residues. DNA of the CDR3: TGTGCCAGCAGTTCTGACCGAGATACGCAGTATTTT. Amino acids: CASSSDRDTQYF. The variable domain in full, with the rest retrieved from reference TRBV7-3 and TRBJ2-3, is GAGVSQTPSNKVTEKGKYVELRCDPISGHTALYWYRQSLGQGPEFLIYFQGTGAADDSGLPNDRFFAVRPEGSVSTLKIQRTERGDSAVYLCASSSDRDTQYFGPGTRLTVL.

In its sample, this clone was seen once. This sequence joins TRBV2 and TRBJ1-5; D ambiguous. The CDR3 consists of 16 residues. V was pared by 0 bases and J by 0 bases, with 9 bases between. Germline CDR1 SNHLY, CDR2 FYNNEI. CDR3 amino acids: CASSEAQGFSNQPQHF. For the CDR3, the DNA is TGTGCCAGCAGTGAAGCGCAAGGATTTAGCAATCAGCCCCAGCATTTT.

The chain couples TRBV28 to TRBJ2-7; TRBD1 matches 11 bases. V shed 10 bases, J shed 6 bases, and the junction held 8 bases outside the gene matches. The length of the CDR3 is 13 residues. The V gene's germline CDR1 is MDHEN and CDR2 SYDVKM. The CDR3 region is CATIRDRGSEQYF. The CDR3 region has the DNA TGTGCCACCATACGGGACAGGGGGAGCGAGCAGTACTTC.

The CDR3 region has the DNA TGTGCCAGCAGCTTAGCGAACTGGGAGACCCAGTACTTC. This gives the protein CASSLANWETQYF. J is TRBJ2-5 and V is TRBV7-2, with D uncertain. The CDR3 runs 13 residues. V lost 0 bases, J lost 5 bases, and 7 bases lay in between. Germline CDR1 reads SGHTA; CDR2 reads FQGNSA.

This chain joins TRBV27 and TRBJ2-1; a possible D gene is TRBD1 (5 bases). Per germline, CDR1 MNHEY and CDR2 SMNVEV (reference sequence). Deletions cut 6 bases from V and 2 bases from J, with 17 bases between. This CDR3 spans 16 amino acids. The CDR3 DNA is TGTGCCAGCAGCCCCAGGGCCGACACCACCTACAATGAGCAGTTCTTC. As protein: CASSPRADTTYNEQFF.

This chain joins TRBV9 and TRBJ2-2; D not certain. Trimming removed 3 bases from V and 6 bases from J, with 12 bases in between. Germline CDR1 SGDLS, CDR2 YYNGEE. CDR3 length: 14 amino acids. The CDR3 sequence: CASSAPNYPGELFF. The DNA for the CDR3 is TGTGCCAGCAGCGCCCCTAACTACCCCGGGGAGCTGTTTTTT.

The chain links TRBV28 to TRBJ1-1; TRBD1 aligns across 8 bases. Germline trimming cut 4 bases from V and 0 bases from J; bases unmatched to any gene: 7. The CDR3 totals 16 residues. Germline values: CDR1 MDHEN, CDR2 SYDVKM. The DNA for the CDR3 is TGTGCCAGCAGTTCCCGTGGGACAGGCATGAACACTGAAGCTTTCTTT. Its translation is CASSSRGTGMNTEAFF.

V and J are TRBV11-3 and TRBJ2-7; possible D gene TRBD2, 6 bases. There are 14 residues in the CDR3. The germline CDR1 and CDR2 sequences are SGHNT and YENEEA. Trimming stripped 4 bases from V and 5 bases from J, with 15 bases between. Written as DNA, the CDR3 is TGTGCCAGCAGCTCAGACCGGGAGACCCACGAGCAGTACTTC. Encoded protein: CASSSDRETHEQYF.

For the CDR3, the DNA is TGTGCCAGCAGTCCCGCCCAAGACGGTCAGCCCCAGCATTTT. Encoded protein: CASSPAQDGQPQHF. J is TRBJ1-5 and V is TRBV6-6; D call uncertain. This CDR3 is 14 amino acids long. V lost 5 bases, J lost 6 bases, and 14 bases lay in between. CDR1 and CDR2 from the germline V gene are MNHNY and SVGAGI (reference sequence).

CDR3 amino acids: CASSIPREKPQHF. The CDR3 coding sequence is TGTGCCAGTAGTATACCCAGGGAGAAGCCCCAGCATTTT. This chain connects TRBV19 to TRBJ1-5, with D possibly being TRBD1 (5 bases). CDR3 length: 13 amino acids. V was cut by 2 bases and J by 8 bases, with 10 bases left in between. Per germline, CDR1 LNHDA and CDR2 SQIVND (reference sequence).

The CDR3 reads CADRGKYQETQYF. CDR3 DNA sequence: TGTGCCGACCGTGGCAAGTACCAAGAGACCCAGTACTTC. The V gene is TRBV2, the J gene TRBJ2-5; D is uncertain. Germline values: CDR1 SNHLY, CDR2 FYNNEI. V lost 11 bases, J lost 0 bases, and 13 bases lay in between. CDR3 length: 13 residues.

This chain joins TRBV28 and TRBJ2-3; TRBD2 might be the D (5 bases). In germline, CDR1 is MDHEN, CDR2 SYDVKM. The CDR3 runs 14 residues. V lost 5 bases to trimming and J lost 7 bases, with 16 bases between them. The CDR3 protein is CASSPRRSTYTQYF. The CDR3 DNA reads TGTGCCAGCAGTCCCCGGAGGAGTACATATACGCAGTATTTT.

The J gene is TRBJ1-2, the V gene TRBV28; a possible D gene is TRBD1 (5 bases). CDR1 and CDR2 from the germline V gene are MDHEN and SYDVKM. With 3 bases removed from V and 1 base from J, the gap between germline ends came to 12 bases. This CDR3 has 15 amino acids. As DNA, the CDR3 is TGTGCCAGCAGTTTCGGGGGAAATGTTAACTATGGCTACACCTTC. The encoded protein is CASSFGGNVNYGYTF.

The genes are TRBV7-2 and TRBJ2-3, with TRBD2 matching over 10 bases. Per the germline V gene, CDR1 is SGHTA and CDR2 is FQGNSA. The V segment lost 1 base and the J segment 0 bases; nucleotides outside the gene matches: 7. The CDR3 runs to 18 residues. The CDR3 reads CASSLDLAGVWSTDTQYF. The CDR3 DNA reads as TGTGCCAGCAGCTTAGATCTAGCGGGAGTTTGGAGCACAGATACGCAGTATTTT.